The clone carrying this T cell receptor beta chain was detected once. Trimming left V 8 bases short and J 8 bases short, with 18 bases between. The CDR3 has 12 amino acids. Per the germline V gene, CDR1 is SQVTM and CDR2 is ANQGSEA. This entry comes from a study of blood T cell repertoires in COVID-19. Overall study: Samples came from the United States, Italy and Spain, spanning acute and convalescent COVID-19.

The data were produced by immunoSEQ multiplex PCR, yet TCRdb's version contains in-frame clones alone and is incomplete. This table has 250,000 to 350,000 clones, roughly 86% appearing once. Participants were aged about 18 to 95 years, lived in around 25 US areas, and enrolled virtually. Cohort allocation depended upon clinical history that participants reported. Cohort 3 donors counted as recovered after two negative PCRs, clearance, or resolved symptoms. This receptor was taken from a woman in her 30s who had recovered from COVID-19. Sequencing was carried out using PBMCs or T cells enriched from blood (not recorded which). The chain joins TRBV29-1 to TRBJ1-2; D possibly corresponds to TRBD1 (5 bases). DNA for the CDR3: TGCAGCTCCGACAAAGGGGCAGGGGGCTACACCTTC. This codes for CSSDKGAGGYTF.